This T cell receptor delta chain was recorded in a study of γδ T cells in repeated Plasmodium falciparum infection. On the study more broadly: Timepoints: baseline, immediately before selected infections, and 21 days after every infection. General observations from the study: One small rural Malian village, predominantly a single ethnic group, supplied the cohort.

To note about this clone: No antigen is known for it. The TCRdb protein comes from a much larger clone and disagrees with this DNA's translation at residue 11, likely due to a read error; the protein given here is derived from the DNA. Other DNA sequences in the same sample also yield this CDR3.

Sequencing covered both gamma and delta TCR chains per sample. TCRdb redid clone calling on the multiplex PCR reads using CATT. Of over 90,000 delta-chain clones listed, approximately 1% were seen once; the top ten hold just under 10%. Material for sequencing was gamma-delta T cells from blood. This TCR came from a pool of human donors (malaria-infected and uninfected, not separated).

DNA for the CDR3: TGTGCTCTTGGGGACTTTCCACCGTTTCCTGATCGAACAGATAAACTCATCTTT. This codes for CALGDFPPFPDRTDKLIF. The chain has TRDV1 and TRDJ1; TRDD2 is a possible D gene (5 bases). Germline CDR1 and CDR2: TSWWSYY and QGS. Deletions cut 3 bases from V and 5 bases from J, with 25 bases between. This CDR3 spans 18 amino acids.